This TCR beta chain is drawn from a study of cytomegalovirus exposure and HLA in healthy donors. Measured with immunoSEQ multiplex PCR; TCRdb has only the in-frame clones, and not every one. The sample shows roughly 190,000 clones, about 89% of them seen only once. The sequenced sample consisted of PBMCs. The sequence derives from a man aged 25 to 45 in good health and CMV-seropositive.

The CDR3 is CASSLATGSRTEAFF. The CDR3, as DNA: TGTGCCAGCAGCTTAGCAACAGGTAGTCGCACTGAAGCTTTCTTT. The genes are TRBV11-2 and TRBJ1-1, with D possibly matching TRBD1 (5 bases). The CDR3 spans 15 residues. Germline-derived CDR1 and CDR2 are SGHAT and FQNNGV. With 1 base removed from V and 4 bases from J, the gap between germline ends came to 13 bases.